Listed below are T cell receptor beta chains from one sample, sequenced in a study of regulatory dendritic cells for organ transplantation. Sequenced by immunoSEQ multiplex PCR; TCRdb stores in-frame clones only, minus some. The data hold about 38,000 clones, with around 90% observed a single time. Sequenced: naive CD8+ T cells from blood. These receptors were taken from a human donor in good health. The CDR3 runs from the conserved cysteine through the conserved F or W.

J gene	V gene	CDR3 protein
TRBJ2-2	TRBV27	CASRRTPAGELFF
TRBJ1-5	TRBV2	CASSEQGARQPQHF
TRBJ2-3	TRBV15	CATSRERTTDTDTQYF
TRBJ1-2	TRBV2	CAPKGRANYGYTF
TRBJ2-5	TRBV6-5	CASSPPGGGAETQYF
TRBJ2-1	TRBV5-4	CASSSEPGLVYNEQFF
TRBJ1-1	TRBV30	CAWRSGGYTEAFF
TRBJ2-7	TRBV7-9	CASSYPRSYEQYF
TRBJ2-7	TRBV4-3	CASSQGAASGSLSYEQYF
TRBJ2-7	TRBV6-5	CASSYGTGPPYEQYF
TRBJ1-2	TRBV6-5	CASSNPGGNYGYTF
TRBJ2-7	TRBV9	CASSPGDRGQNEQYF
TRBJ1-2	TRBV11-3	CASSLAGNHYGYTF
TRBJ2-5	TRBV19	CASSPGTSRGYQETQYF
TRBJ1-1	TRBV7-9	CASSFVGASTEAFF
TRBJ1-1	TRBV27	CASSPGQGSTEAFF
TRBJ2-1	TRBV15	CATTSDYNEQFF
TRBJ1-2	TRBV4-1	CASSQGTGGNYGYTF
TRBJ1-2	TRBV11-1	CASSLTEARGYTF
TRBJ2-7	TRBV28	CASSSGANSYEQYF
TRBJ2-7	TRBV5-8	CASIKLAGEPYEQYF
TRBJ2-6	TRBV14	CASSQGYRWGASGANVLTF
TRBJ2-3	TRBV6-6	CASSYSGQTSTDTQYF
TRBJ2-1	TRBV7-9	CASNPAGGVGGEQFF
TRBJ1-1	TRBV16	CASSQSSAAQEAFF
TRBJ2-7	TRBV10-2	CASSFTATSSYEQYF
TRBJ1-2	TRBV9	CASSAIPGQNYGYTF
TRBJ1-3	TRBV2	CASSVGTAGNTIYF
TRBJ1-2	TRBV4-2	CASSHKTGTDYGYTF
TRBJ1-1	TRBV11-2	CASSLDSGAEAFF
TRBJ2-1	TRBV4-1	CASSSAGTSKFF
TRBJ2-5	TRBV6-5	CASSFSGGYQETQYF
TRBJ2-1	TRBV27	CASSLFGGTSGRAYNEQFF
TRBJ2-3	TRBV6-5	CASSPPYEDTQYF
TRBJ1-1	TRBV2	CASSPGQGARTEAFF
TRBJ1-1	TRBV5-1	CASTTGTQFTEAFF
TRBJ2-7	TRBV9	CASSVGGSYEQYF
TRBJ1-3	TRBV13	CASSSWDTSGNTIYF
TRBJ2-3	TRBV9	CASSAGFGTGGADTQYF
TRBJ2-5	TRBV7-6	CASSLYRETQYF
TRBJ2-1	TRBV9	CASSVPGQAGGGNEQFF
TRBJ2-7	TRBV4-3	CASSLSTGTYEQYF
TRBJ2-2	TRBV4-3	CASSRLGGQAASGRGELFF
TRBJ1-6	TRBV13	CASQGLGSPLHF
TRBJ1-2	TRBV27	CASSLLGRGPDYTF
TRBJ1-1	TRBV6-5	CASSSVGLDTEAFF
TRBJ2-2	TRBV15	CATSRVTGHPGELFF
TRBJ1-2	TRBV13	CASSTFVQGYTF
TRBJ2-1	TRBV4-1	CASSKGALAVSSYNEQFF
TRBJ1-1	TRBV27	CASSTPGDTEAFF
TRBJ1-5	TRBV28	CASSWGQGVWFSDNQPQHF
TRBJ2-7	TRBV9	CASSVRDSSYEQYF
TRBJ1-2	TRBV6-1	CASSDLGTGFHGYTF
TRBJ1-1	TRBV7-6	CASSPREGRGAFF
TRBJ2-7	TRBV11-2	CASSLGTSYEQYF
TRBJ2-1	TRBV7-2	CASSLALRDRVHNEQFF
TRBJ2-7	TRBV15	CATSRPPMYEQYF